This T cell receptor (beta chain) was recorded in a study of blood T cells in healthy people across ages. Together with a sample-barcoded 5' primer, a J-beta primer mix was included in a second PCR lasting roughly 6 to 12 cycles. Every cDNA molecule bore a tag from a template-switch adaptor containing 12 random nucleotides. TCRdb redid the calling of the 5' RACE reads with MiXCR, one entry per CDR3 protein. The table shows about 1,400,000 distinct CDR3 sequences, with 59% occurring only once. The sample, around 10 milliliters of peripheral blood, was drawn from each donor. CDR1 and CDR2 (germline): DFQATT, SNEGSKA (reference sequence). The ends lost 8 bases at V and 8 bases at J; junction bases unmatched: 5. CDR3 length: 11 residues. In its sample, this clonotype was seen a few times. Its target is not known. Study results and caveats: Age advanced and TCR beta diversity per million T cells fell, roughly linearly.

Specimen: blood. The chain carries TRBV20-1 and TRBJ2-1; TRBD1 matches 8 bases. The receptor's source is a man younger than 35 in good health. The CDR3 spells CSPPTGDEQFF. The CDR3 DNA reads as TGCAGTCCGCCGACAGGGGATGAGCAGTTCTTC.